The sequence of this T cell receptor (beta chain) was determined in a study of T cell responses to AZD1222 COVID-19 vaccine. Some clones are missing from TCRdb's copy, which holds only in-frame ones; the method was immunoSEQ multiplex PCR. The repertoire holds 150,000 or so clones, with 75% to 95% as singletons. From germline, CDR1 is MGHDK and CDR2 SYGVNS. The CDR3 runs 12 residues. This TCR came from an adult in good health. The sample here was peripheral blood, taken on day 0 of AZD1222 vaccination. The J gene is TRBJ1-6, the V gene TRBV25-1, with D possibly TRBD1 on 5 matching bases. The CDR3 spells CATGETGSPLHF. In DNA form, the CDR3 reads TGTGCGACGGGGGAGACGGGGTCACCCCTCCACTTT.